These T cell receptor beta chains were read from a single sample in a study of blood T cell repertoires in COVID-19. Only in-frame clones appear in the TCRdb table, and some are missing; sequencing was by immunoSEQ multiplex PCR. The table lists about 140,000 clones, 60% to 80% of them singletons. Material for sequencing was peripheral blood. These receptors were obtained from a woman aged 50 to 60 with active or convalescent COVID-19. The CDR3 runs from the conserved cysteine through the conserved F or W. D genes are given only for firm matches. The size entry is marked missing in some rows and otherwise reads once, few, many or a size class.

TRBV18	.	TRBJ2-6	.	TGTGCCAGCTCACCACGGGTTCACGGGGTTAGGGCCTCTGGGGCCAACGTCCTGACTTTC	CASSPRVHGVRASGANVLTF
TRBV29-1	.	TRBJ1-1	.	TGCAGCGTGAGGGGGACATCGATGAACACTGAAGCTTTCTTT	CSVRGTSMNTEAFF
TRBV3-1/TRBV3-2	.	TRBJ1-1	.	TGTGCCAGCAGCCAAGTTCCAGGAACTGAAGCTTTCTTT	CASSQVPGTEAFF
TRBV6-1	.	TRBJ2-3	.	TGTGCCAGCAGTGAAGCGGCAGGAACAGATACGCAGTATTTT	CASSEAAGTDTQYF
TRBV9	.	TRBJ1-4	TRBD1	TGTGCCAGCAGCTTGGGACAGGAGAATGAAAAACTGTTTTTT	CASSLGQENEKLFF
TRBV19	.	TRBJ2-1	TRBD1	TGTGCCAGTAGTACACACAGGGGGACCTACAATGAGCAGTTCTTC	CASSTHRGTYNEQFF
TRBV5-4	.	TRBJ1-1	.	TGTGCCAGCAGCTTGGGGCAGGGCGTCGGCACTGAAGCTTTCTTT	CASSLGQGVGTEAFF
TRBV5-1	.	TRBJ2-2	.	TGCGCCAGCAGCTTGGAAGCTGCCTCGAACACCGGGGAGCTGTTTTTT	CASSLEAASNTGELFF
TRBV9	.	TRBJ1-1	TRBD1	TGTGCCAGCAGCCCCCGGGACAGGGGGCCTTCGAGCACTGAAGCTTTCTTT	CASSPRDRGPSSTEAFF
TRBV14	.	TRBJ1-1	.	TGTGCCAGCAGCCAAGTCAGGAATACTGAAGCTTTCTTT	CASSQVRNTEAFF
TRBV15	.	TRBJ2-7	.	TGTGCCACCAGCCGAACCCTGGCCCGGGGGGGAAACCGGGACAGGGACTACGAGCAGTACTTC	CATSRTLARGGNRDRDYEQYF
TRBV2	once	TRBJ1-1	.	TGTGCCAGCAGCGTAGAAACAGGGAGCACTGAAGCTTTCTTT	CASSVETGSTEAFF
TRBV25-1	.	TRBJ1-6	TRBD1	TGTGCCAGCCTCGCAGGGGGTAATTCACCCCTCCACTTT	CASLAGGNSPLHF
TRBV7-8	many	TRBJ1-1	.	TGTGCCAGCAGCGCCCCGACGGCGGTCTGGACTGAAGCTTTCTTT	CASSAPTAVWTEAFF
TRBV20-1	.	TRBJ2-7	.	TGCAGTGCTAGTAGTCCAGGGCCCTACGAGCAGTACTTC	CSASSPGPYEQYF
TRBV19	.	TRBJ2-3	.	TGTGCCAGTAGTAGCCCGGACAGAGCGAACACAGATACGCAGTATTTT	CASSSPDRANTDTQYF
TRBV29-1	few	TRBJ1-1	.	TGCAGCGTTGTGAGGGGGATGAACACTGAAGCTTTCTTT	CSVVRGMNTEAFF
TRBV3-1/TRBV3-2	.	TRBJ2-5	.	TGTGCCAGCAGCTTCCGGGCCTCAGGGGAGACCCAGTACTTC	CASSFRASGETQYF
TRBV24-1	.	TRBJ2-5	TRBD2	TGTGCCACCAGTGACCCGATAGCGGGGGGAGGAGAGACCCAGTACTTC	CATSDPIAGGGETQYF
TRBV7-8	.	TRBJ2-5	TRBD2	TGTGCCAGCAGCTTAGGGGCCAGCGGGAGCTCCCAAGAGACCCAGTACTTC	CASSLGASGSSQETQYF
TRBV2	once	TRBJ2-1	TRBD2	TGTGCCAGCAGCCCTTCGAGCGGGGGGGCCGGTGAGCAGTTCTTC	CASSPSSGGAGEQFF
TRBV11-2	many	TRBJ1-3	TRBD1	TGTGCCAGCAGCTTAGCGGGACAGACAAACACCATATATTTT	CASSLAGQTNTIYF
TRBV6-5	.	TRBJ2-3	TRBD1	TGTGCCAGCAGAAACGACAGGGCTAGCACAGATACGCAGTATTTT	CASRNDRASTDTQYF
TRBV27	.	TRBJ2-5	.	TGTGCCAGCAGTTCCACCAGAGGGATTGAGACCCAGTACTTC	CASSSTRGIETQYF
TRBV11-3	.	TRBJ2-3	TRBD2	TGTGCCAGCAGCTTACATAGCGGGAGCACAGATACGCAGTATTTT	CASSLHSGSTDTQYF
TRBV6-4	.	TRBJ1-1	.	TGTGCCAGCAGTGACCGGCGGGGAGAAGCTTTCTTT	CASSDRRGEAFF
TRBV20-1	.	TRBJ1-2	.	TGCAGTGCTAGTTTGGGCACCACTAACTATGGCTACACCTTC	CSASLGTTNYGYTF
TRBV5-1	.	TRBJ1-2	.	TGCGCCAGCAGCCTACGTGGGGGCCAGGGGAATAGCTATGGCTACACCTTC	CASSLRGGQGNSYGYTF
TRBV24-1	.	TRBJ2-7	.	TGTGCCACCAGTGACCCGGTAGACTCCTACGAGCAGTACTTC	CATSDPVDSYEQYF
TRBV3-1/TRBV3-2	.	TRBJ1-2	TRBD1	TGTGCCAGCAGCCAAGGGGCACAGGGGGGGAGTGGCTACACCTTC	CASSQGAQGGSGYTF
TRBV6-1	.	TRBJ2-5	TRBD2	TGTGCCAGCAGTGAAACGAGCGGGAAAGAGACCCAGTACTTC	CASSETSGKETQYF
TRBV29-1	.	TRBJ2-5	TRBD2	TGCAGCGTTGAAGAGACCGGGAGGAGGGAGACCCAGTACTTC	CSVEETGRRETQYF
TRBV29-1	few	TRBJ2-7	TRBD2	TGCAGCGTTGAAGGGACTAGCCCCTACGAGCAGTACTTC	CSVEGTSPYEQYF
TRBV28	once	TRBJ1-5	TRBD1	TGTGCCAGCAGTTTGCCGGGACAGGGCTACGGTTTTAATCAGCCCCAGCATTTT	CASSLPGQGYGFNQPQHF
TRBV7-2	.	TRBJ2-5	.	TGTGCCAGCAGCGGGGCGAACCAAGAGACCCAGTACTTC	CASSGANQETQYF
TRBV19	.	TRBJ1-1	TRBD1	TGTGCCAGTTGGGGACAGGGGCGTTCGGAAGCTTTCTTT	CASWGQGRSEAFF
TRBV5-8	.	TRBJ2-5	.	TGTGCCAGCAGCCGAGGTGGGGGGGCACAGTACTTC	CASSRGGGAQYF
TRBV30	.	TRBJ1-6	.	TGTGCCTGGAGTGTAAAACAGGTGAATTCACCCCTCCACTTT	CAWSVKQVNSPLHF
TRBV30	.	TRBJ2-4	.	TGTGCCTGGAGTGCAGGGTTCCGCGAAAACATTCAGTACTTC	CAWSAGFRENIQYF
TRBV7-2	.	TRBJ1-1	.	TGTGCCAGCAGCTTACTAATGAACACTGAAGCTTTCTTT	CASSLLMNTEAFF
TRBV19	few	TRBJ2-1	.	TGTGCCAGTAGTATTCAGTCGTTTAAAAATGAGCAGTTCTTC	CASSIQSFKNEQFF
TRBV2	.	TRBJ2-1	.	TGTGCCAGCAGTGATGGGGCGGGGCCCTTTAGGGATGAGCAGTTCTTC	CASSDGAGPFRDEQFF
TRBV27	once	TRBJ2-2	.	TGTGCCAGCAGCCTACTAGTGGTCGGTGGGACCGGGGAGCTGTTTTTT	CASSLLVVGGTGELFF
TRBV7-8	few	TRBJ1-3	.	TGTGCCAGCAGCCCTCAGGGTGGCGGAAACACCATATATTTT	CASSPQGGGNTIYF
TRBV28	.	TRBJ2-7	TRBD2	TGTGCCAGCAGTGTAGGACTAGCGGGATTAGTTTACGAGCAGTACTTC	CASSVGLAGLVYEQYF
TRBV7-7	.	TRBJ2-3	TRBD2	TGTGCTAGCAGCTTGACTAGCGGGGGGGGAGTAGATACGCAGTATTTT	CASSLTSGGGVDTQYF
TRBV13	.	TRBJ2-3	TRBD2	TGTGCCAGCAGCGCGACTAGTTCGGCGGGACTAGGTACGCAGTATTTT	CASSATSSAGLGTQYF
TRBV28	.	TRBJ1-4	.	TGTGCCAGCAGTTTACCGGGAGGGGGAGGGGAAAAACTGTTTTTT	CASSLPGGGGEKLFF